This T cell receptor (beta chain) was sequenced during a study of T cell repertoires in aging, cancer and after chemotherapy. At the level of the study: Donors were grouped into six age bands spanning 30 or younger through 70 or older. Paired samples before and after chemotherapy came from chronic lymphocytic leukemia patients on fludarabine- or bendamustine-based regimens.

The CDR3 spans 13 residues. Germline values: CDR1 SGHVS, CDR2 FNYEAQ. Trimming removed 1 base from V and 3 bases from J, with 4 bases in between. TRB rearrangements spanning V, D and J were amplified using mixed TRB-A/B primers. One entry per CDR3 protein results from TCRdb running MiXCR on the multiplex PCR reads. The sample yields 5,300 or so distinct CDR3 sequences, about 40% seen once. Study results and caveats: Median generation probability rose over the chemotherapy interval in each cancer cohort, suggesting rebound thymic output. Age-matched healthy donors had significantly more diverse, less clonal blood TCR repertoires than untreated cancer patients.

Amplification of TCR beta used genomic DNA extracted from peripheral blood. Of note for this clonotype: What it binds is unknown.

The rearrangement joins TRBV7-6 to TRBJ1-5, with D unclear. The source material was blood. The TCR originated in a human donor with a blood cancer. The CDR3 bases are TGTGCCAGCAGCTTAGATAACAATCAGCCCCAGCATTTT. Protein: CASSLDNNQPQHF.